The rows below give T cell receptor beta chains drawn from one sample of a study of T-cell memory formation after mild COVID-19. TCRdb reprocessed the 5' RACE reads via MiXCR and lists one record per CDR3 protein. The sample contains 150,000 to 200,000 distinct CDR3 sequences, approximately 10% of which appear only once. Source material: PBMCs or a T cell subset sorted from them (not recorded which). The receptors come from a man younger than 35 who had mild COVID-19 (a few samples of this study predate the infection). Cell type and time point are not known. Both conserved end residues are part of each CDR3. D genes are given only for firm matches. The size entry is marked missing in some rows and otherwise reads once, few, many or a size class.

size	V	J	D	CDR3	DNA
-	TRBV20-1	TRBJ1-1	-	CSARRRDTEAFF	TGCAGTGCTAGAAGGCGTGACACTGAAGCTTTCTTT
many	TRBV5-1	TRBJ2-3	TRBD1	CASSRDRVEDTQYF	TGCGCCAGCAGCCGGGACAGGGTGGAAGATACGCAGTATTTT
many	TRBV2	TRBJ2-5	-	CASSEETQYF	TGTGCCAGCAGTGAAGAGACCCAGTACTTC
few	TRBV3-1	TRBJ1-2	-	CASSLKDSNYGYTF	TGTGCCAGCAGCCTGAAGGACAGCAACTATGGCTACACCTTC
few	TRBV11-2	TRBJ2-3	TRBD2	CASSFQRGGRADTQYF	TGTGCCAGCAGCTTTCAACGGGGGGGCCGCGCAGATACGCAGTATTTT
-	TRBV18	TRBJ2-5	-	CASSPSRAQETQYF	TGTGCCAGCTCACCGAGCAGGGCCCAAGAGACCCAGTACTTC
-	TRBV4-2	TRBJ2-1	TRBD2	CASSQSWGGSGRYNEQFF	TGTGCCAGCAGCCAATCTTGGGGCGGTAGCGGGAGGTACAATGAGCAGTTCTTC
many	TRBV6-6	TRBJ2-5	TRBD2	CASTSGNQETQYF	TGTGCCAGCACTAGCGGTAACCAAGAGACCCAGTACTTC
-	TRBV6-6	TRBJ2-2	TRBD2	CASSAPGLGLAGELFF	TGTGCCAGCAGTGCGCCGGGACTAGGTCTTGCCGGGGAGCTGTTTTTT
-	TRBV5-1	TRBJ2-3	-	CASIRGSGGTDTQYF	TGCGCCAGCATCCGAGGTAGCGGAGGCACAGATACGCAGTATTTT
many	TRBV11-2	TRBJ2-7	TRBD2	CASSLGRGATYEQYF	TGTGCCAGCAGCTTGGGGCGGGGGGCCACCTACGAGCAGTACTTC
-	TRBV4-1	TRBJ1-5	-	CASSQDYYQPQHF	TGCGCCAGCAGCCAAGATTACTATCAGCCCCAGCATTTT
-	TRBV9	TRBJ2-2	-	CASSVDGGRRTGELFF	TGTGCCAGCAGCGTAGACGGGGGGCGGCGCACCGGGGAGCTGTTTTTT
few	TRBV7-9	TRBJ1-6	-	CASSLGGADNSPLHF	TGTGCCAGCAGCTTAGGGGGCGCGGATAATTCACCCCTCCACTTT
many	TRBV24-1	TRBJ2-3	TRBD1	CATSGDRTTDTQYF	TGTGCCACCAGTGGGGACAGGACCACAGATACGCAGTATTTT
-	TRBV7-9	TRBJ2-1	-	CASSLTGWDEQFF	TGTGCCAGCAGCTTAACAGGGTGGGATGAGCAGTTCTTC
-	TRBV12-3/TRBV12-4	TRBJ2-3	TRBD2	CASSRRGGYTDTQYF	TGTGCCAGCAGCAGACGGGGGGGGTATACAGATACGCAGTATTTT
-	TRBV20-1	TRBJ1-2	TRBD1	CSARGTGGDGYTF	TGCAGTGCTAGGGGAACAGGGGGCGATGGCTACACCTTC
many	TRBV7-9	TRBJ1-1	TRBD1	CASSFQGADTEAFF	TGTGCCAGCAGCTTTCAGGGGGCGGACACTGAAGCTTTCTTT
-	TRBV12-3/TRBV12-4	TRBJ2-1	TRBD2	CASTGLAYNEQFF	TGTGCCAGCACGGGACTAGCCTACAATGAGCAGTTCTTC
-	TRBV12-3/TRBV12-4	TRBJ1-2	-	CASSFLVSYGYTF	TGTGCCAGCAGTTTTCTGGTTAGCTATGGCTACACCTTC
few	TRBV7-8	TRBJ1-4	-	CASSFGEKLFF	TGTGCCAGCAGCTTTGGGGAAAAACTGTTTTTT
-	TRBV7-9	TRBJ1-4	-	CASSPQGRNEKLFF	TGTGCCAGCAGCCCACAGGGAAGGAATGAAAAACTGTTTTTT
-	TRBV5-5	TRBJ2-2	-	CASRWLDTGELFF	TGTGCCAGCAGGTGGTTGGACACCGGGGAGCTGTTTTTT
few	TRBV20-1	TRBJ2-5	TRBD2	CSARGTSVEETQYF	TGCAGTGCTAGGGGGACTAGCGTCGAAGAGACCCAGTACTTC
-	TRBV20-1	TRBJ1-2	-	CSASLGMSGYTF	TGCAGTGCTAGTCTGGGGATGAGTGGCTACACCTTC
many	TRBV7-9	TRBJ1-1	-	CASSYSGDSPAFF	TGTGCCAGCAGCTACTCAGGGGATTCCCCAGCTTTCTTT
-	TRBV5-1	TRBJ2-2	-	CASSLSGIENTGELFF	TGCGCCAGCAGCCTATCCGGGATCGAAAACACCGGGGAGCTGTTTTTT
many	TRBV5-1	TRBJ2-5	-	CASSLEAETQYF	TGCGCCAGCAGCCTTGAAGCAGAGACCCAGTACTTC
many	TRBV5-1	TRBJ1-2	-	CASSLEAGNYGYTF	TGCGCCAGCAGCTTGGAAGCAGGAAACTATGGCTACACCTTC
few	TRBV4-1	TRBJ1-1	-	CASSRPSLYDTEAFF	TGCGCCAGCAGCCGACCGTCCCTGTATGACACTGAAGCTTTCTTT
few	TRBV20-1	TRBJ1-4	-	CSAGPFEKLFF	TGCAGTGCCGGGCCTTTTGAAAAACTGTTTTTT
few	TRBV20-1	TRBJ1-1	-	CSAPRAGAAEAFF	TGCAGTGCTCCAAGGGCCGGGGCTGCGGAAGCTTTCTTT
-	TRBV6-5	TRBJ2-5	TRBD2	CASTQQPSGGETQYF	TGTGCCAGCACTCAGCAGCCTAGCGGGGGAGAGACCCAGTACTTC
-	TRBV5-1	TRBJ2-5	-	CASSPELVETQYF	TGCGCCAGCAGCCCCGAACTCGTAGAGACCCAGTACTTC
few	TRBV11-1	TRBJ2-5	-	CASSLNGFETQYF	TGTGCCAGCAGCTTAAACGGTTTCGAGACCCAGTACTTC
few	TRBV12-3/TRBV12-4	TRBJ2-1	TRBD2	CASSSLAGGSGFF	TGTGCCAGCAGTTCACTAGCGGGGGGCTCCGGGTTCTTC
few	TRBV7-2	TRBJ1-1	-	CASSSPRVLNTEAFF	TGTGCCAGCAGCTCACCACGGGTTCTGAACACTGAAGCTTTCTTT
-	TRBV5-1	TRBJ2-3	-	CASSLATPTDTQYF	TGCGCCAGCAGCTTGGCGACCCCCACAGATACGCAGTATTTT
-	TRBV10-3	TRBJ1-2	-	CAIRRGTGTGGYTF	TGTGCCATCAGGCGGGGGACGGGGACTGGAGGCTACACCTTC
few	TRBV6-6	TRBJ2-6	-	CASSRAGGLSGANVLTF	TGTGCCAGCAGTAGGGCAGGGGGACTCTCTGGGGCCAACGTCCTGACTTTC
-	TRBV18	TRBJ2-3	-	CASSPIGQYTDTQYF	TGTGCCAGCTCACCAATTGGGCAGTACACAGATACGCAGTATTTT
-	TRBV20-1	TRBJ1-5	-	CSARGGDYNQPQHF	TGCAGTGCTAGAGGTGGAGACTACAATCAGCCCCAGCATTTT
few	TRBV5-1	TRBJ2-5	TRBD2	CASSSGLAETQYF	TGCGCCAGCAGCTCGGGACTAGCAGAGACCCAGTACTTC
-	TRBV6-4	TRBJ2-5	-	CASSARAQETQYF	TGTGCCAGCAGTGCGAGAGCACAAGAGACCCAGTACTTC
few	TRBV10-2	TRBJ2-5	TRBD2	CASSEGLAGYSTQETQYF	TGCGCCAGCAGTGAGGGACTAGCGGGGTACAGTACTCAAGAGACCCAGTACTTC
few	TRBV20-1	TRBJ2-4	-	CSASGLLMNIQYF	TGCAGTGCAAGCGGGCTACTCATGAACATTCAGTACTTC
once	TRBV11-3	TRBJ2-2	TRBD1	CASSPVQGWTGELFF	TGTGCCAGCAGCCCGGTACAGGGGTGGACCGGGGAGCTGTTTTTT
-	TRBV5-1	TRBJ2-5	-	CASSFPEPGRQKYF	TGCGCCAGCAGCTTTCCTGAGCCGGGACGTCAAAAGTACTTC
-	TRBV5-5	TRBJ2-1	TRBD2	CASRASGGRNNEQFF	TGTGCCAGCAGGGCTAGCGGGGGGCGAAACAATGAGCAGTTCTTC
few	TRBV11-2	TRBJ2-7	-	CASSLVFGARYEQYF	TGTGCCAGCAGCTTAGTGTTTGGCGCACGTTACGAGCAGTACTTC
many	TRBV5-1	TRBJ2-1	TRBD2	CASSRQTSGGADEQFF	TGCGCCAGCAGCCGGCAAACTAGCGGGGGGGCAGATGAGCAGTTCTTC
-	TRBV7-2	TRBJ2-7	-	CASRGPLSSYEQYF	TGTGCCAGCAGGGGACCGCTGAGCTCCTACGAGCAGTACTTC